The 8 T cell receptor beta chains below all came from one sample that was sequenced in a study of early T cells in non-severe SARS-CoV-2 infection. TCRdb itself ran the 5' RACE reads through MiXCR, one entry per CDR3 protein. The data hold some 57,000 distinct CDR3 sequences, with under 9% observed a single time. The sequencing here drew on whole blood, taken at baseline. Receptors originate from an adult who was a healthcare worker with PCR-confirmed SARS-CoV-2 infection or an uninfected control (not recorded which).

This clonotype was observed many times. The V call is TRBV7-9, the J call TRBJ2-3; D is undetermined. Trimming cost V 0 bases and J 10 bases, with 14 bases left between them. Germline-derived CDR1 and CDR2 are SEHNR and FQNEAQ (reference sequence). This CDR3 has 14 amino acids. The CDR3 spells CASSLASPPRAQYF. In DNA form, the CDR3 reads TGTGCCAGCAGCTTAGCCTCCCCCCCTCGGGCGCAGTATTTT.

V is TRBV5-1 and J is TRBJ1-6, with 7 bases aligning to TRBD1. V dropped 3 bases and J dropped 7; count of bases not matched to a gene: 4. The length of the CDR3 is 14 residues. In germline, CDR1 is SGHRS, CDR2 YFSETQ. The CDR3 DNA sequence: TGCGCCAGCAGCTCCGGGACAGAGAATTCACCCCTCCACTTT. Amino acids: CASSSGTENSPLHF.

The V gene is TRBV7-9, the J gene TRBJ2-7; D not certain. The CDR3 covers 13 residues. From germline, CDR1 is SEHNR and CDR2 FQNEAQ (reference sequence). Trimming took off 6 bases at V and 4 bases at J, with 13 bases between the two ends. In nucleotides, the CDR3 is TGTGCCAGCAGGGCCGGGCAGTCTTACGAGCAGTACTTC. As protein: CASRAGQSYEQYF.

This clonotype has a count of ten or more. The V and J genes are TRBV28 and TRBJ2-5, with D hard to call. CDR1 and CDR2 (germline): MDHEN, SYDVKM. V was clipped by 0 bases and J by 0 bases, with 8 bases between them. The CDR3 consists of 15 residues. The DNA of the CDR3 is TGTGCCAGCAGTTTATGGGACGGATACCAAGAGACCCAGTACTTC. Amino acids: CASSLWDGYQETQYF.

The V gene is TRBV7-9, the J gene TRBJ2-7; D unresolved. CDR3 length: 14 residues. The germline V gene has CDR1 SEHNR and CDR2 FQNEAQ (reference sequence). Trimming cost V 5 bases and J 7 bases, with 18 bases left between them. The CDR3 protein is CASSPPAASSEQYF. The CDR3 DNA follows: TGTGCCAGCAGCCCCCCCGCCGCCAGCTCAGAGCAGTACTTC.

DNA for the CDR3: TGCAGCGTTTTCGGACAGGGGGCGTTTAAGGTATATGGCTACACCTTC. Amino acid sequence: CSVFGQGAFKVYGYTF. The rearrangement links TRBV29-1 to TRBJ1-2, with 11 nucleotides matching TRBD1. V lost 5 bases and J lost 5; bases outside the gene matches: 13. The germline V gene encodes CDR1 SQVTM and CDR2 ANQGSEA. The CDR3 consists of 16 residues.

The rearrangement uses TRBV7-2 and TRBJ1-6, with D unresolved. CDR3 size: 14 residues. Trimming stripped 2 bases from V and 7 bases from J, with 9 bases between. Germline V gene sequence: CDR1 SGHTA, CDR2 FQGNSA. CDR3 sequence reads: CASSLKGQNSPLHF. The CDR3 coding sequence is TGTGCCAGCAGCTTAAAGGGCCAAAATTCACCCCTCCACTTT.

The genes are TRBV29-1 and TRBJ1-1; D is unclear. Trimming pared 7 bases from V and 1 base from J, leaving 10 bases between. Germline V CDR1 and CDR2: SQVTM, ANQGSEA. The CDR3 sequence is 12 residues long. The CDR3 loop reads CSGYWGNTEAFF. The CDR3 DNA sequence: TGCAGCGGATACTGGGGGAACACTGAAGCTTTCTTT.